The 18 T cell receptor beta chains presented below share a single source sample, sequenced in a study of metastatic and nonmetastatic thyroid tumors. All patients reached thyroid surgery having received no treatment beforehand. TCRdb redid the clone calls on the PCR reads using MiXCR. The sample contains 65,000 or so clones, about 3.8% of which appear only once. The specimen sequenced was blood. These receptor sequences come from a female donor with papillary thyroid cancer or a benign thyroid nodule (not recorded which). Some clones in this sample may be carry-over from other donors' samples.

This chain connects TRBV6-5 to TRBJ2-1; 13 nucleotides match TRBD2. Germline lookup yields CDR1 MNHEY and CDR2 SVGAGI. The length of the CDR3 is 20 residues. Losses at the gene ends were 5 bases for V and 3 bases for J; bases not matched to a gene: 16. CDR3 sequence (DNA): TGTGCCAGCAGTCTACGTCCCAGTACTAGCGGGAGGGGTCTCTACAATGAGCAGTTCTTC. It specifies CASSLRPSTSGRGLYNEQFF.

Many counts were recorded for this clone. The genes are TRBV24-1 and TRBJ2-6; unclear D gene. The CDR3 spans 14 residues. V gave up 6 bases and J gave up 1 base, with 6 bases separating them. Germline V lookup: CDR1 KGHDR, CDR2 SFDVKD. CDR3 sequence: CATSSQSGANVLTF. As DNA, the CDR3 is TGTGCCACCAGTTCCCAGTCTGGGGCCAACGTCCTGACTTTC.

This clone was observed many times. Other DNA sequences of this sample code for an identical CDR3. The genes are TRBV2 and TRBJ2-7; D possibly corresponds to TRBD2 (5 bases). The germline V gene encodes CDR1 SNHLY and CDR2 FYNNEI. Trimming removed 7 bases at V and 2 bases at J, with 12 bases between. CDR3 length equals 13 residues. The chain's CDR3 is CASTTGKTYEQYF. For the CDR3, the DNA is TGTGCCAGCACTACCGGGAAGACCTACGAGCAGTACTTC.

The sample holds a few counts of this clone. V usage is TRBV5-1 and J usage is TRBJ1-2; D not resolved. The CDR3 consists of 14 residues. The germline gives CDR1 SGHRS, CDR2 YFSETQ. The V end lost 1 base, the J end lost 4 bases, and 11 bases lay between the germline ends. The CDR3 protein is CASSLKQSGYGYTF. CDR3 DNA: TGCGCCAGCAGCTTGAAACAGTCGGGCTATGGCTACACCTTC.

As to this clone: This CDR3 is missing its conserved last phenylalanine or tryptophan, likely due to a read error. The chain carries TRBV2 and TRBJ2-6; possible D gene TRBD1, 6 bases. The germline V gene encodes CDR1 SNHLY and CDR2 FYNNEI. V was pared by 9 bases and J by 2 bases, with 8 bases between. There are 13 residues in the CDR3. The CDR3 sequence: CARSGAGANVLTL. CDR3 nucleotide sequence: TGTGCCAGGTCAGGGGCTGGGGCCAACGTCCTGACTTTA.

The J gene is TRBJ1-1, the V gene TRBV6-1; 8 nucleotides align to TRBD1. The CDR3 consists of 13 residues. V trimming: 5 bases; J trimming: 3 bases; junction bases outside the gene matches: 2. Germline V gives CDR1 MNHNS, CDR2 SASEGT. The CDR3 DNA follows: TGTGCCAGCAGTAAGACAGGGGACACTGAAGCTTTCTTT. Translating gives CASSKTGDTEAFF.

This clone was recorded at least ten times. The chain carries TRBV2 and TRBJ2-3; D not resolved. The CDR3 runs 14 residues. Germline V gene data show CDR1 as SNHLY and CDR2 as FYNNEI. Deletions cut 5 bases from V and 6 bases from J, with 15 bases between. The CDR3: CASSPAGAWDTQYF. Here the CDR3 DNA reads TGTGCCAGCAGTCCGGCAGGAGCATGGGATACGCAGTATTTT.

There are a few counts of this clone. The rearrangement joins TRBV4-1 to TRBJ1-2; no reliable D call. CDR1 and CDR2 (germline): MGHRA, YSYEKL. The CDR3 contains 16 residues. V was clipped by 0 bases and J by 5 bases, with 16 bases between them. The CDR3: CASSQDRAEPLYGYTF. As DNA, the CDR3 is TGCGCCAGCAGCCAAGATAGGGCAGAACCCCTTTATGGCTACACCTTC.

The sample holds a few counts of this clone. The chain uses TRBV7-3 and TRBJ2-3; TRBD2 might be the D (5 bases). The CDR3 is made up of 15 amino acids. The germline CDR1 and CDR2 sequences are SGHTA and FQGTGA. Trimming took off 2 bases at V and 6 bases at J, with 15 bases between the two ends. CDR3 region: CASSLVLGQADTQYF. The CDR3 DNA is TGTGCCAGCAGCTTAGTACTAGGTCAAGCCGATACGCAGTATTTT.

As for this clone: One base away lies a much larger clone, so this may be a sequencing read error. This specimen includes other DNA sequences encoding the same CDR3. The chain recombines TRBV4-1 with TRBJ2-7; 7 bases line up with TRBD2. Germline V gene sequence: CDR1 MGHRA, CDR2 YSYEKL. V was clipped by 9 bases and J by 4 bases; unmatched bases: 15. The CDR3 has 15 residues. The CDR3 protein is CASRLGEGVGYEQYF. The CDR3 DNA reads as TGCGCCAGTCGACTGGGGGAGGGAGTCGGGTACGAGCAGTACTTC.

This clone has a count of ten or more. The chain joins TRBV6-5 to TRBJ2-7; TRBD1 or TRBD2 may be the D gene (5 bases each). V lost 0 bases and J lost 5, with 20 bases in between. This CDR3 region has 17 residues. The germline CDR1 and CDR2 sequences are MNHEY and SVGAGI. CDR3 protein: CASSYSTGAAARHEQYF. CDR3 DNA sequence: TGTGCCAGCAGTTACTCGACCGGGGCAGCGGCGAGGCACGAGCAGTACTTC.

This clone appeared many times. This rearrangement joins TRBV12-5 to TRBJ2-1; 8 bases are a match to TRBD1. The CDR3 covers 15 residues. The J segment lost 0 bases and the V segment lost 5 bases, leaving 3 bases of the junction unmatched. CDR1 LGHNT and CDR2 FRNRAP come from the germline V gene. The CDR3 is CASGRDRSSYNEQFF. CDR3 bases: TGTGCTAGTGGTCGGGACAGGAGCTCCTACAATGAGCAGTTCTTC.

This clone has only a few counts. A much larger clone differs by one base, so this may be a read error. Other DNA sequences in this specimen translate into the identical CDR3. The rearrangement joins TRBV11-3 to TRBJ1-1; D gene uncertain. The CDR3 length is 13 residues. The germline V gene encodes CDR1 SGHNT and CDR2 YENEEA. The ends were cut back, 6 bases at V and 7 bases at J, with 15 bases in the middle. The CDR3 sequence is CASSYHDGGEAFF. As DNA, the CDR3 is TGTGCCAGCAGTTATCACGATGGTGGTGAAGCTTTCTTT. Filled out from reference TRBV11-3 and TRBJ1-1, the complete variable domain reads EAGVVQSPRYKIIEKKQPVAFWCNPISGHNTLYWYLQNLGQGPELLIRYENEEAVDDSQLPKDRFSAERLKGVDSTLKIQPAELGDSAVYLCASSYHDGGEAFFGQGTRLTVV.

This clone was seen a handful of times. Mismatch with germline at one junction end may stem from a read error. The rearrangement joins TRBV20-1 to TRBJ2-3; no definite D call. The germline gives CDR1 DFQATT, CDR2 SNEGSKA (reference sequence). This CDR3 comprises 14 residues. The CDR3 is CSARDSRSSDTRYF. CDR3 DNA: TGCAGTGCTAGAGATTCCCGGAGCTCAGATACGCGGTATTTT.

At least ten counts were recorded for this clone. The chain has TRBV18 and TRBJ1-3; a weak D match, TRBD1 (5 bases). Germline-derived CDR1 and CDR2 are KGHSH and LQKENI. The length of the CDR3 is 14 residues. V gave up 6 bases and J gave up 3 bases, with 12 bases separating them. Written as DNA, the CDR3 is TGTGCCAGCTCTCCCGACAGTTTTGGAAACACCATATATTTT. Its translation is CASSPDSFGNTIYF.

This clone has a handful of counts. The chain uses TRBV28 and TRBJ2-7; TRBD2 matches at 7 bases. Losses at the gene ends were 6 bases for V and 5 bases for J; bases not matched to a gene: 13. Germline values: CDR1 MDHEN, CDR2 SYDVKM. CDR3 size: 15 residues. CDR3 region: CASRSLAVESDEQYF. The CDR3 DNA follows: TGTGCCAGCAGATCCCTAGCGGTAGAGTCTGACGAGCAGTACTTC.

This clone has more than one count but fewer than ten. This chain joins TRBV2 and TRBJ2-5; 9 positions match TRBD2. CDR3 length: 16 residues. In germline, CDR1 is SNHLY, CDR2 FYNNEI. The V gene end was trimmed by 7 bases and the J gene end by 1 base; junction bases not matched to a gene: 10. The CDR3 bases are TGTGCCAGCAAAGGGCTAGCGGGAAGGTCCCAAGAGACCCAGTACTTC. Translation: CASKGLAGRSQETQYF.

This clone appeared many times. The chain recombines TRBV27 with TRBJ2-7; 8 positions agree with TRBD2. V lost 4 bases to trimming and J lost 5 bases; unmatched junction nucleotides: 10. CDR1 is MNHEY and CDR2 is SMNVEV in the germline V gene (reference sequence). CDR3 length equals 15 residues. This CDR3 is CASSYSAGAVNEQYF. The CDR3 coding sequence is TGTGCCAGCAGTTACTCAGCGGGAGCAGTAAACGAGCAGTACTTC.